This TCR beta chain was retrieved from a study of metastatic and nonmetastatic thyroid tumors. At the level of the study: Repertoires of blood and of tissue (tumor or nodule) from malignant and benign thyroid patients were compared.

About this clone itself: Antigen specificity is unknown.

Authors' processing steps: The study's classifier, a distant-metastasis tool for papillary thyroid cancer, was built using CDR3 differences across clinicopathological groups. TCRdb re-clonotyped the PCR reads via MiXCR. V and J calls and clone size were set by TCRdb, not the authors. The table records about 24,000 clones, about 24% of them present only once. CDR1 is LGHNA, CDR2 YSLEER, per germline. V lost 0 bases and J 0 bases, leaving 18 bases between the germline ends. This CDR3 spans 18 amino acids. Prior to thyroid surgery, none of the patients had received any treatment. Study-level findings and limits: Versus benign nodules, malignant thyroid tumors reportedly had significantly higher TCR beta diversity, in blood and tumor.

The receptor was isolated from a male donor with papillary thyroid cancer or a benign thyroid nodule (not recorded which). Some clones in this sample may be carry-over from other donors' samples. The sequenced material came from tumor tissue. The V call is TRBV4-3, the J call TRBJ2-7; D possibly uses TRBD1 or TRBD2 (5 bases each). CDR3 in amino acids: CASSQERPGRLISYEQYF. The CDR3 nucleotides are TGCGCCAGCAGCCAAGAGCGGCCGGGACGGCTGATCTCCTACGAGCAGTACTTC.